These 3 T cell receptor beta chains came from one sample sequenced in a study of somatic mutations in cytotoxic T cells in rheumatoid arthritis. Sequencing used immunoSEQ multiplex PCR; TCRdb keeps in-frame clones, though not all of them. The repertoire holds about 6,700 clones, with about three quarters as singletons. Sequenced input: CD8+ T cells sorted from blood. All receptors derive from a woman aged 60-75 years in good health.

By its share, this clone is large. The sample holds other DNA sequences that translate to the same CDR3. The V gene is TRBV6-5, the J gene TRBJ2-7, with 8 nucleotides matching TRBD1. The V segment lost 2 bases and the J segment 2 bases; nucleotides outside the gene matches: 5. Germline V gene sequence: CDR1 MNHEY, CDR2 SVGAGI. The CDR3 runs to 15 residues. The CDR3 coding sequence is TGTGCCAGCAGTTACCTCGACAGGGGAACCTACGAGCAGTACTTC. Protein product: CASSYLDRGTYEQYF.

V and J are TRBV9 and TRBJ1-1, with a tentative D call TRBD1 (5 bases). This CDR3 comprises 12 residues. Germline V gene data show CDR1 as SGDLS and CDR2 as YYNGEE. Trimming took off 1 base at V and 7 bases at J, with 8 bases between the two ends. Here the CDR3 reads CASSVSGDEAFF. The CDR3 DNA follows: TGTGCCAGCAGCGTATCGGGGGATGAAGCTTTCTTT.

The V call is TRBV28, the J call TRBJ1-6, with 7 bases aligning to TRBD1. Trimming cost V 5 bases and J 3 bases; bases outside gene matches: 10. Germline CDR1 is MDHEN and CDR2 is SYDVKM. The length of the CDR3 is 17 residues. The CDR3 protein is CASSPLWDSDYNSPLHF. CDR3 sequence (DNA): TGTGCCAGCAGTCCCCTGTGGGACAGCGACTATAATTCACCCCTCCACTTT.